The 13 T cell receptor beta chains reported below all come from one sample, sequenced in a study of CD8 T cells in ankylosing spondylitis. TCRdb used MiXCR to reprocess the 5' RACE reads, holding one entry per CDR3 protein. The profile shows about 140,000 distinct CDR3 sequences, roughly 8.3% of them singletons. Sequences were obtained from synovial fluid, either unsorted or a sorted T cell fraction (not recorded which). Every receptor here comes from a male donor with ankylosing spondylitis.

This clonotype was seen only a few times. The chain joins TRBV7-8 to TRBJ2-7; unclear D gene. Trimming took 5 bases from V and 2 from J, leaving 10 bases between them. CDR3 length: 13 amino acids. Germline V gene sequence: CDR1 SGHVS, CDR2 FQNEAQ. The CDR3 nucleotides read TGTGCCAGCAGCCCTGGACGGGCCTACGAGCAGTACTTC. Residues: CASSPGRAYEQYF.

The V gene is TRBV5-4, the J gene TRBJ2-1; tentatively, D is TRBD1 (6 bases). V lost 3 bases and J lost 3, with 13 bases in between. CDR3 length: 15 amino acids. Germline V gene data show CDR1 as SGHNT and CDR2 as YYREEE (reference sequence). The CDR3 loop is CASSWPRQDYNEQFF. The DNA for the CDR3 is TGTGCCAGCAGCTGGCCCAGACAGGACTACAATGAGCAGTTCTTC.

The rearrangement joins TRBV5-6 to TRBJ1-2; D is possibly TRBD1 (6 bases). The V end was cut by 4 bases, the J end by 3 bases, with 10 bases between. This CDR3 is built from 13 residues. Germline V CDR1 and CDR2: SGHDT, YYEEEE. CDR3 amino acids: CASSRGRDYGYTF. In DNA form, the CDR3 reads TGTGCCAGCAGCCGGGGGCGGGACTATGGCTACACCTTC. Drawing the rest from reference TRBV5-6 and TRBJ1-2, the complete variable domain is DAGVTQSPTHLIKTRGQQVTLRCSPKSGHDTVSWYQQALGQGPQFIFQYYEEEERQRGNFPDRFSGHQFPNYSSELNVNALLLGDSALYLCASSRGRDYGYTFGSGTRLTVV.

This clonotype was counted many times. This chain joins TRBV20-1 and TRBJ2-1, with 13 bases matching TRBD2. Per the germline V gene, CDR1 is DFQATT and CDR2 is SNEGSKA (reference sequence). The CDR3 is made up of 17 amino acids. Germline trimming cut 0 bases from V and 5 bases from J; bases unmatched to any gene: 7. Written as DNA, the CDR3 is TGCAGTGCTAGAGATAGAAGACTAGCGGGGGGCCACAATGAGCAGTTCTTC. Protein: CSARDRRLAGGHNEQFF.

This clonotype was seen a handful of times. The gene calls are TRBV4-2 and TRBJ1-5; D gene ambiguous. The CDR3 contains 14 residues. V lost 3 bases, J lost 2 bases, and 8 bases lay in between. CDR1 LGHNA and CDR2 YNFKEQ come from the germline V gene. The CDR3 nucleotides read TGTGCCAGCAGCCACCCCTGGCGCAATCAGCCCCAGCATTTT. This translates into CASSHPWRNQPQHF.

This clonotype was seen at least ten times. J is TRBJ2-2 and V is TRBV27; D is undetermined. Germline V gene lookup returns CDR1 MNHEY and CDR2 SMNVEV (reference sequence). Trimming took off 2 bases at V and 7 bases at J, with 2 bases between the two ends. This CDR3 is built from 11 residues. Here the CDR3 DNA reads TGTGCCAGCAGTTTACACGGGGAGCTGTTTTTT. As protein: CASSLHGELFF.

The chain links TRBV2 to TRBJ1-1; D not certain. There are 15 residues in the CDR3. V gave up 0 bases and J gave up 4 bases, with 12 bases separating them. CDR1 SNHLY and CDR2 FYNNEI come from the germline V gene. The CDR3 DNA is TGTGCCAGCAGTGAAGCGCTTGGGATCGGCACTGAAGCTTTCTTT. It codes for CASSEALGIGTEAFF. Drawing the rest from reference TRBV2 and TRBJ1-1, the complete variable domain is EPEVTQTPSHQVTQMGQEVILRCVPISNHLYFYWYRQILGQKVEFLVSFYNNEISEKSEIFDDQFSVERPDGSNFTLKIRSTKLEDSAMYFCASSEALGIGTEAFFGQGTRLTVV.

The J gene is TRBJ2-3, the V gene TRBV28; D might be TRBD1 or TRBD2, each matching 5 bases. This CDR3 is built from 12 residues. CDR1 and CDR2 (germline): MDHEN, SYDVKM. Trimming shortened V by 6 bases and J by 14 bases, and 18 bases separated the two germline ends. The CDR3 is CASSYRDVGSYF. As DNA, the CDR3 is TGTGCCAGCAGCTACCGGGACGTAGGGTCGTATTTT.

The table lists this clonotype with many counts. The chain carries TRBV11-3 and TRBJ2-1; TRBD2 might be the D (6 bases). The CDR3 spans 15 residues. From germline, CDR1 is SGHNT and CDR2 YENEEA. The V and J ends lost 5 bases and 8 bases respectively, with 19 bases between them. CDR3 in amino acids: CASSPGGTPGDEQFF. The CDR3 bases are TGTGCCAGCAGCCCGGGTGGGACTCCCGGGGATGAGCAGTTCTTC.

This clonotype was counted ten times or more. This chain connects TRBV28 to TRBJ1-5; no reliable D call. V lost 4 bases to trimming and J lost 7 bases, with 8 bases between them. Germline V gives CDR1 MDHEN, CDR2 SYDVKM. The CDR3 extends over 12 amino acids. The CDR3 is CASSSGFQPQHF. The CDR3 region has the DNA TGTGCCAGCAGTTCAGGATTCCAGCCCCAGCATTTT.

The V gene is TRBV19, the J gene TRBJ2-7, with 10 bases matching TRBD2. The CDR3 spans 15 residues. In germline, CDR1 is LNHDA, CDR2 SQIVND (reference sequence). The V and J ends lost 3 bases and 3 bases, in that order; junction bases with no gene match: 5. CDR3 DNA sequence: TGTGCCAGTAGTATCACTAGCGGGGAATACTACGAGCAGTACTTC. It specifies CASSITSGEYYEQYF.

This clonotype was detected a few times. The chain has TRBV28 and TRBJ1-2; 9 nucleotides agree with TRBD1. The CDR3 sequence is 15 residues long. Germline CDR1 and CDR2: MDHEN and SYDVKM. V shed 5 bases and J 7 bases; nucleotides not matched to a gene: 11. The CDR3 bases are TGTGCCAGCAGTCCTCCGGGACAGGGATCCGGTGGCTACACCTTC. This gives the protein CASSPPGQGSGGYTF.

About this clonotype: A read error may explain this, as a much larger clone is one base away. The J gene is TRBJ2-1, the V gene TRBV12-3 or TRBV12-4, with TRBD2 matching over 9 bases. The CDR3 totals 13 residues. CDR3 loop: CDSSLLAGVKQFF. In DNA, the CDR3 is TGTGACAGCAGCCTTTTAGCGGGAGTGAAGCAGTTCTTC.